This T cell receptor (beta chain) emerged from a study of blood T cells in healthy people across ages. The CDR3 has 14 amino acids. The V gene end was trimmed by 3 bases and the J gene end by 5 bases; junction bases not matched to a gene: 4. Germline CDR1 reads KGHSH; CDR2 reads LQKENI. Next came a second PCR, run for about 7 to 12 cycles, which used a sample-barcoded 5' primer along with a J-beta primer mix. Each CDR3 protein gets one entry after TCRdb re-called the 5' RACE reads with MiXCR. The sample has a few hundred thousand distinct CDR3 sequences, around 30% seen once. This clonotype was detected only a few times.

This rearrangement joins TRBV18 to TRBJ2-3, with 8 bases matching TRBD1. Sequences were obtained from blood. The source is a woman aged 70-85 years in good health. CDR3 in DNA: TGTGCCAGCTCACCGGATACAGGGGGAGATACGCAGTATTTT. Translation gives CASSPDTGGDTQYF.